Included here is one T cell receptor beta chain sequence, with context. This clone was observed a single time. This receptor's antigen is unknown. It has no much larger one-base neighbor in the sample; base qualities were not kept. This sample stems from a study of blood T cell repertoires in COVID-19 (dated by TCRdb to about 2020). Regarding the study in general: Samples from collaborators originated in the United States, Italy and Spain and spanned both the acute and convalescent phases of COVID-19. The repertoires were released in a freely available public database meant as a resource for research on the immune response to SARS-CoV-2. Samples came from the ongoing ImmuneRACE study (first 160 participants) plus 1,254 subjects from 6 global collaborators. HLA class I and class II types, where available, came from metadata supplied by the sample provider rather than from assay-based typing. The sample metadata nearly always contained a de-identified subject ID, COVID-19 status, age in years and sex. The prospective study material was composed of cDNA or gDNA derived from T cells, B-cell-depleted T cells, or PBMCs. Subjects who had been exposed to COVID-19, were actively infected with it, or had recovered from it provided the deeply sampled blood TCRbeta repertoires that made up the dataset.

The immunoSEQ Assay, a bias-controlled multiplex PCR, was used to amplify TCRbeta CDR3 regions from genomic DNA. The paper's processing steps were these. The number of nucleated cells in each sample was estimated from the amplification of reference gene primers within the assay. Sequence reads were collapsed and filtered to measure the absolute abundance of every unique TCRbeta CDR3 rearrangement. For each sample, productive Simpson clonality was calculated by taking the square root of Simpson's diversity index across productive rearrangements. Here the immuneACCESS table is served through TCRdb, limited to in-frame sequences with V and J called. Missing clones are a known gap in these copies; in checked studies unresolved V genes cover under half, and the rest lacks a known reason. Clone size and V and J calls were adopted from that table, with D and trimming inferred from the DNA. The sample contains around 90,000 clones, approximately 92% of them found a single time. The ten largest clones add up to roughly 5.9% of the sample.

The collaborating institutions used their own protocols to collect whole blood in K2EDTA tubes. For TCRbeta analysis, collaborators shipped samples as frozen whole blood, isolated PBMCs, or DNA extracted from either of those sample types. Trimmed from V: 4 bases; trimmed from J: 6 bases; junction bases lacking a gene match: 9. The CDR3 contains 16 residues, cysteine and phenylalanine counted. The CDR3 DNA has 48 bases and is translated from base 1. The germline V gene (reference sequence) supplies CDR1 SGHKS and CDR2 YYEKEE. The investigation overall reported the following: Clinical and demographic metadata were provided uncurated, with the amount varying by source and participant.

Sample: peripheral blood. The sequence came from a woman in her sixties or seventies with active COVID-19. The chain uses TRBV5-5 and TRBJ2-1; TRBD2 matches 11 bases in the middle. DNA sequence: TGTGCCAGCAGCATGCAACTAGCGGGAGTAGGCAATGAGCAGTTCTTC. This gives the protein CASSMQLAGVGNEQFF.